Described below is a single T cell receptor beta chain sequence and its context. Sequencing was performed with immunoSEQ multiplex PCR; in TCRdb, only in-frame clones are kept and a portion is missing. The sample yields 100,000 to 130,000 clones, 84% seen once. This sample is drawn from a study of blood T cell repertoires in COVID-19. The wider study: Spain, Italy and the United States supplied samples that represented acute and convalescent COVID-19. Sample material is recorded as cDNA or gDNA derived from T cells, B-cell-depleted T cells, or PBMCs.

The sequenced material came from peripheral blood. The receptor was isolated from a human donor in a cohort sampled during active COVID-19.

This CDR3 reads CAWSPQGAGGYTF. CDR3 coding DNA: TGTGCCTGGAGTCCCCAGGGGGCGGGAGGCTACACCTTC. The chain recombines TRBV30 with TRBJ1-2; the match to TRBD1 covers 8 bases. J lost 8 bases, V lost 2 bases, and 7 bases had no gene match. Germline V gives CDR1 GTSNPN, CDR2 SVGIG (reference sequence). The CDR3 contains 13 residues.